The T cell receptor beta chain described here comes from a study of preoperative IRX-2 immunotherapy in early breast cancer. Treatment in this sample: preoperative locoregional IRX-2 cytokine immunotherapy. Only in-frame clones appear in the TCRdb table, and some are missing; sequencing was by immunoSEQ multiplex PCR. Of roughly 45,000 clones listed, about 94% are singletons. Here the sequenced sample was tumor tissue, taken after IRX-2 immunotherapy. The clonotype originates from a human donor with breast cancer.

This chain's CDR3 is CSGMVSYEQYF. For the CDR3, the DNA is TGCAGTGGGATGGTTTCCTACGAGCAGTACTTC. The chain couples TRBV20-1 to TRBJ2-7; D unclear. The CDR3 extends over 11 amino acids. Germline V gene lookup returns CDR1 DFQATT and CDR2 SNEGSKA (reference sequence). Deletions cut 7 bases from V and 1 base from J, with 8 bases between.